The T cell receptor beta chain under discussion was sequenced for a study of T-cell reconstitution after alpha-beta-depleted transplantation in children. Unique molecular identifiers were used in preparing the TCRbeta library. TCRdb re-called the PCR reads through MiXCR, storing one row per CDR3 protein. The sample consists of under 850,000 distinct CDR3 sequences, about an eighth of them appearing once. Whole-study results and caveats: The main origin of T-cell counts and diversity one year after transplant was newly produced T cells.

The CDR3 is 15 amino acids. The ends were cut back, 1 base at V and 4 bases at J, with 13 bases in the middle. The germline V gene encodes CDR1 SGHVS and CDR2 FQNEAQ. The table lists this clonotype with a few counts. Its antigen is undetermined. The chain uses TRBV7-8 and TRBJ1-1; D is unclear. The sample consisted of PBMCs, taken before TCRalphabeta/CD19-depleted stem cell transplant. The TCR comes from a girl aged 2-15 years with congenital amegakaryocytic thrombocytopenia, due to receive a stem cell transplant. The CDR3: CASSLGPWRRTEAFF. In DNA, the CDR3 is TGTGCCAGCAGCTTAGGGCCCTGGAGACGCACTGAAGCTTTCTTT.